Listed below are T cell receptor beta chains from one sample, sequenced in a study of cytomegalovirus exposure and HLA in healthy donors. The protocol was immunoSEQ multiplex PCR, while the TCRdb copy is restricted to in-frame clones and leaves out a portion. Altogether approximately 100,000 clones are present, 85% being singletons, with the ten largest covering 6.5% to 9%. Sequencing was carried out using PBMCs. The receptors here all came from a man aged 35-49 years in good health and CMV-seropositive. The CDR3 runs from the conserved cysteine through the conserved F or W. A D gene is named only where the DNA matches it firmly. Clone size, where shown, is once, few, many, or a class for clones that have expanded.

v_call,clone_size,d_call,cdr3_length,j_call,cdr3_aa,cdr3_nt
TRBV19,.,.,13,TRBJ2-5,CASSTHRQETQYF,TGTGCCAGTAGTACCCACCGGCAAGAGACCCAGTACTTC
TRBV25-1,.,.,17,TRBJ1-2,CASSLGAWGLYNYGYTF,TGTGCCAGCAGCTTAGGGGCGTGGGGGCTATATAACTATGGCTACACCTTC
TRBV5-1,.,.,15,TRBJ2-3,CASSSGPGEIDTQYF,TGCGCCAGCAGCTCCGGACCGGGAGAGATAGATACGCAGTATTTT
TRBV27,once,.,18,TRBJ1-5,CASSSRRTENYSNQPQHF,TGTGCCAGCAGTTCGAGAAGGACAGAAAATTATAGCAATCAGCCCCAGCATTTT
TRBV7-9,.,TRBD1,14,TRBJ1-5,CASSRTGDYQPQHF,TGTGCCAGCAGCCGAACAGGGGATTATCAGCCCCAGCATTTT
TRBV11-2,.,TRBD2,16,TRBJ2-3,CASSPSGLGTTDTQYF,TGTGCCAGCAGCCCTTCCGGACTAGGAACCACAGATACGCAGTATTTT
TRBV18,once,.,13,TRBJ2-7,CASSPLSSYEQYF,TGTGCCAGCTCACCTCTCAGCTCCTACGAGCAGTACTTC
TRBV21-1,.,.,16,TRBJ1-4,CASTIDIPATNEKLFF,TGTGCCAGCACCATCGACATACCTGCAACTAATGAAAAACTGTTTTTT
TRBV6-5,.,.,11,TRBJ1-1,CASIKNTEAFF,TGTGCCAGTATTAAGAACACTGAAGCTTTCTTT
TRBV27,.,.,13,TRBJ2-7,CASSDDSAYEQYF,TGTGCCAGCAGTGATGACAGTGCCTACGAGCAGTACTTC
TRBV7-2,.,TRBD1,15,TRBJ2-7,CASTADRASSYEQYF,TGTGCCAGCACCGCAGACAGGGCTAGCTCCTACGAGCAGTACTTC
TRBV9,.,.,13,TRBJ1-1,CASSVEMNTEAFF,TGTGCCAGCAGCGTCGAGATGAACACTGAAGCTTTCTTT
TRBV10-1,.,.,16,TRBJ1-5,CASREQGCRSNQPQHF,TGCGCCAGCAGGGAGCAGGGTTGCCGTAGCAATCAGCCCCAGCATTTT
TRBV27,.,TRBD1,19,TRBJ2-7,CASSLALGTGSFGTYEQYF,TGTGCCAGCAGTTTAGCTTTGGGGACAGGGAGTTTCGGAACCTACGAGCAGTACTTC
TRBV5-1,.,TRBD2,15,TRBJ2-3,CASSLEGTSGNTQYF,TGCGCCAGCAGCTTGGAGGGGACTAGTGGTAATACGCAGTATTTT
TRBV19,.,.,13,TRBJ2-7,CASSKQGGYEQYF,TGTGCCAGTAGTAAACAGGGGGGGTACGAGCAGTACTTC
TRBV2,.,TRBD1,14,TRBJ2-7,CASSKGTGGYEQYF,TGTGCCAGCAGTAAAGGGACAGGGGGTTACGAGCAGTACTTC
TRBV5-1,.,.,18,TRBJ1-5,CASSAYAPRTGARQPQHF,TGCGCCAGCAGCGCATATGCCCCAAGAACAGGCGCGCGGCAGCCCCAGCATTTT
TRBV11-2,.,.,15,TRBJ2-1,CASSQGLSSYNEQFF,TGTGCCAGCAGCCAAGGACTAAGCTCCTACAATGAGCAGTTCTTC
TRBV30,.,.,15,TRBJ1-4,CAWSGLTAGYEKLFF,TGTGCCTGGAGTGGACTAACCGCGGGATATGAAAAACTGTTTTTT